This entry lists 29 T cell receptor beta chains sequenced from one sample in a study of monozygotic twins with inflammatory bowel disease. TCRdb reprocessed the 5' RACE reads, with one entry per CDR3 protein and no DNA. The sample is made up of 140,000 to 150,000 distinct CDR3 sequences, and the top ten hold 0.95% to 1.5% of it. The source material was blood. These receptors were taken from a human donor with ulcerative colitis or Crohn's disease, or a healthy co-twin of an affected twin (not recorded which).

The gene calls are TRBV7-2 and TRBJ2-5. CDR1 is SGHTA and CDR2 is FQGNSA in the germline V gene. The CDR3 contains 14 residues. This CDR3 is CASSLEPGSETQYF.

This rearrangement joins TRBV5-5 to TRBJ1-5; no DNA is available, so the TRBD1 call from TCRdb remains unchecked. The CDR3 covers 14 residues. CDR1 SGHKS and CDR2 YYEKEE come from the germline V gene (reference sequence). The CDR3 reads CASSYTGEGQPQHF.

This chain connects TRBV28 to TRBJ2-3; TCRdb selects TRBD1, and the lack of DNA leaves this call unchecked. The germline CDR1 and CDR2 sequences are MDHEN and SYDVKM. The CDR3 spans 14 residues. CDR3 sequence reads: CASSFPLSPDTQYF.

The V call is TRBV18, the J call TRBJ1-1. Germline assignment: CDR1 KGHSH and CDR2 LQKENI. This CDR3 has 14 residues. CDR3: CASSPQGVNTEAFF.

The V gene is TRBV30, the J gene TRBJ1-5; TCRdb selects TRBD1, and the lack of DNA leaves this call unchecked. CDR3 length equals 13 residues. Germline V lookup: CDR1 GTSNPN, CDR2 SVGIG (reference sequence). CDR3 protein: CAWGTGGGQPQHF.

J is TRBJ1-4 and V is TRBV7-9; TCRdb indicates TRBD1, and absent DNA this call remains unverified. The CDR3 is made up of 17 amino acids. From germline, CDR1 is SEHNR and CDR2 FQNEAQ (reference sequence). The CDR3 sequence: CASSLSQGIDIGEKLFF.

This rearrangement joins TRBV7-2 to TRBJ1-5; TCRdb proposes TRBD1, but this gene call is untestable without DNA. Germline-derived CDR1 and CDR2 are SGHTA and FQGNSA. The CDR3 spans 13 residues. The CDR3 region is CASSIRANQPQHF.

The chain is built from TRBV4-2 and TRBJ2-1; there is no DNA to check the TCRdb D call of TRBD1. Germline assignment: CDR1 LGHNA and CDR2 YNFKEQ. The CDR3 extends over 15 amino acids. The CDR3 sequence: CASSQIRQGRDEQFF.

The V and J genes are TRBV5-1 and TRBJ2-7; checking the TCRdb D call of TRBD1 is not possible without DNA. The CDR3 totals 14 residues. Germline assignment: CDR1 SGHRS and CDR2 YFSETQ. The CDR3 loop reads CASSPDRLGYEQYF.

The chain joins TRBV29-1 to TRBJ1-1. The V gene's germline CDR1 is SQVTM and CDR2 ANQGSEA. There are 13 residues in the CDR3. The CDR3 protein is CSVRGTSNTEAFF.

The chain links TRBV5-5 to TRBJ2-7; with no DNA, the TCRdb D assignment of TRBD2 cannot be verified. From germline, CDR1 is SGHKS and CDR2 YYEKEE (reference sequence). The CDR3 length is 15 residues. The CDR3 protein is CASSWTSGSLNEQYF.

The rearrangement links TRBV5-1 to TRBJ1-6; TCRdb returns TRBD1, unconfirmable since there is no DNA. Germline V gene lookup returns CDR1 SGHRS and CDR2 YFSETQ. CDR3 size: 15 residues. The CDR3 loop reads CASSAGRPHNSPLHF.

The chain's CDR3 is CASSLRAGTYNEQFF. This chain links TRBV5-1 with TRBJ2-1; TCRdb designates TRBD2, a call that cannot be tested without DNA. CDR1 SGHRS and CDR2 YFSETQ come from the germline V gene. The CDR3 extends over 15 amino acids.

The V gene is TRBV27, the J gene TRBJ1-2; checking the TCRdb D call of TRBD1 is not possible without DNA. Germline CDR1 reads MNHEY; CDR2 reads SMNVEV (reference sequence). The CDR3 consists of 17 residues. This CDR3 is CASSAGPGTGLNYGYTF.

The CDR3 is CASSFGRAEAFF. The chain carries TRBV12-3 or TRBV12-4 and TRBJ1-1. The CDR3 loop spans 12 amino acids.

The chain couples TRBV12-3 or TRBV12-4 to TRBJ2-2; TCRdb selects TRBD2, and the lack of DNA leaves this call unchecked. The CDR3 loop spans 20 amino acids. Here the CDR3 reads CASSLPYPLAGGRITGELFF.

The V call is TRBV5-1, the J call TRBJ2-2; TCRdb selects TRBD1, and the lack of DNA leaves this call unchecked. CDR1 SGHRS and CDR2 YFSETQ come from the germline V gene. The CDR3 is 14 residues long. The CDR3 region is CASSLETGVGELFF.

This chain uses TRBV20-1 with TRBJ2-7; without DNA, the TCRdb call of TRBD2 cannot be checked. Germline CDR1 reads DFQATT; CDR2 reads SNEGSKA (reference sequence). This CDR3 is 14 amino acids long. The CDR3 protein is CSARVASGTYEQYF.

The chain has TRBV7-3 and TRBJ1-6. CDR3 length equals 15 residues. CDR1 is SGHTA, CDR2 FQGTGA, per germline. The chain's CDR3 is CASSPSGGGNSPLHF. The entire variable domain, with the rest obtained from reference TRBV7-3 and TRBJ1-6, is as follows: GAGVSQTPSNKVTEKGKYVELRCDPISGHTALYWYRQSLGQGPEFLIYFQGTGAADDSGLPNDRFFAVRPEGSVSTLKIQRTERGDSAVYLCASSPSGGGNSPLHFGNGTRLTVT.

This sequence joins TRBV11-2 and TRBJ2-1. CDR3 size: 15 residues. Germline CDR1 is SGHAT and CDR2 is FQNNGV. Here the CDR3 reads CASSFDSPSYNEQFF.

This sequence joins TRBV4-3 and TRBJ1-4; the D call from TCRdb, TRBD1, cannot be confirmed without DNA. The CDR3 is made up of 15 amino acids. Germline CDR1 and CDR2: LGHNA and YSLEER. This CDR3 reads CASSQGTGRAGELFF.

CDR3 in amino acids: CASRHLLGTLGDGYTF. V is TRBV5-1 and J is TRBJ1-2. The CDR3 is 16 amino acids. The germline V gene encodes CDR1 SGHRS and CDR2 YFSETQ.

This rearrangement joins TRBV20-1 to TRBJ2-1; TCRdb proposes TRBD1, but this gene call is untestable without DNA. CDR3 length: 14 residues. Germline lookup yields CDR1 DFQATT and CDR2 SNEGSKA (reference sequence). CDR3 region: CSAETGTGINEQFF.

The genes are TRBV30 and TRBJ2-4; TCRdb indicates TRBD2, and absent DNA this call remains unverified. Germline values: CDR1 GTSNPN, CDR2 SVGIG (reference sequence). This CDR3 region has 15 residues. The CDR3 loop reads CAWTEGPLAKNIQYF.

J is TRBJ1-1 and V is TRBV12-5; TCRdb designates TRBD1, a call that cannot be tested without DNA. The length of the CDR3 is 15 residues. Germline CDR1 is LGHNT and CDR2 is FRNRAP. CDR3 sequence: CASGSDRVSNTEAFF.

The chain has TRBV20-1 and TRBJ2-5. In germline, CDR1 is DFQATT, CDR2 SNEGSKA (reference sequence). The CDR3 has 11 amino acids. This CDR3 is CSANAQETQYF.

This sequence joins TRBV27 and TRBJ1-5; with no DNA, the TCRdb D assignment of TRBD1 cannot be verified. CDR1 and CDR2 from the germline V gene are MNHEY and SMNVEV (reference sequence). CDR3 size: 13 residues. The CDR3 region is CADGGRVDQPQHF.

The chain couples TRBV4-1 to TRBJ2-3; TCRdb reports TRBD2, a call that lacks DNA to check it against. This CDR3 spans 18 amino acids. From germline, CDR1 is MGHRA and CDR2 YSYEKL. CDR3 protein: CASSQEGLTSGSSDTQYF.

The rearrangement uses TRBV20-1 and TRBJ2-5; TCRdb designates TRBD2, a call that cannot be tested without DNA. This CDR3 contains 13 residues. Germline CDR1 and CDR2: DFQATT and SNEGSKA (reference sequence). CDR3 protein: CSARDPLGKTQYF.